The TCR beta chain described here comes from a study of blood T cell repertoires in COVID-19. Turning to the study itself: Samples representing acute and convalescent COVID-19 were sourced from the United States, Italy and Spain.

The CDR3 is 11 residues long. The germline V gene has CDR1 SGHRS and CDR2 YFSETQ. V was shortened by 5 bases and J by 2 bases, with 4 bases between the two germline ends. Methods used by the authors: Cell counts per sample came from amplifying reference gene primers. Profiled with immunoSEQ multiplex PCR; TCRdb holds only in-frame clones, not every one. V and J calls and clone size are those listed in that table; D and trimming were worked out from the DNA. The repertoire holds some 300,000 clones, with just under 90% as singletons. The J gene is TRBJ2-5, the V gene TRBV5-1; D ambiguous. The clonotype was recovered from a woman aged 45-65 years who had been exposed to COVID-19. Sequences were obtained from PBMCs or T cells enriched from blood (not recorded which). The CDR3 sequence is CASRQQETQYF. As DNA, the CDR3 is TGCGCCAGCAGACAGCAAGAGACCCAGTACTTC. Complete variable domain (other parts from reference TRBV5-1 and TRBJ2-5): KAGVTQTPRYLIKTRGQQVTLSCSPISGHRSVSWYQQTPGQGLQFLFEYFSETQRNKGNFPGRFSGRQFSNSRSEMNVSTLELGDSALYLCASRQQETQYFGPGTRLLVL.